This section outlines one T cell receptor beta chain sequence together with its context. What this receptor recognizes is not known. No clone much larger than this one lies a single base away; base qualities are absent. The CDR3 regions of human TCRbeta chains were analyzed by immunosequencing. Per the original workflow: TCRs in the repertoires were compared against a reference library of SARS-CoV-2-specific TCRs that had been generated with the MIRA antigen-specificity platform. Breadth meant the fraction of unique TCRs that were SARS-CoV-2-associated, whereas depth meant the fraction of total T cells that were SARS-CoV-2-associated. Using the MIRA data, each spike-specific TCR was assigned both to the spike region to which the TCR was reactive and to a CD4 or CD8 class. Log10-transformed breadth and depth values were compared by one-way ANOVA with Sidak's multiple comparisons tests. TCRdb carries this immuneACCESS record with in-frame sequences only. Its versions omit some clonotypes, under half of them owing to an unresolved V gene in the studies checked, with the rest unexplained. That table gives V, J and clone size, and the DNA gave D and trimming. For this sample there are 120,000 or so clones; about 90% appear just once. The ten largest make up around 1.8% of the sample.

The entry originates in a study of T cell responses to AZD1222 COVID-19 vaccine (dated by TCRdb to the early 2020s). At the level of the whole study: AZD1222 recipients given second doses at about 4 weeks or at about 12 weeks were pooled, since spike-specific TCR depth and breadth were not found to differ between the two schedules. TCR sequencing was performed for roughly 250 trial participants, of whom about 200 were given two doses of AZD1222 and approximately 26 were given two doses of MenACWY control vaccine. Trial participants were enrolled by age into subgroups of 18-55, 56-69 and 70-plus years, and around 150, 28 and 57 TCR-sequenced participants, respectively, were included in these subgroups. Findings and caveats that apply to the study as a whole: Nearly half of unique spike-specific TCRs reportedly recognized epitopes outside regions mutated in the B.1.351 and B.1.1.7 variants. CD4 TCRs associated with the vaccine covered the entire spike protein, and the dominant responses were in regions 160-218 and 743-854. Participants were mostly white British, with more females than males. The authors suggested clonal diversity may have been underestimated. The 56-69-year group was small, and its depth increase did not reach significance, likely because of low power. A significant rise in spike-specific TCR breadth and depth was observed after two AZD1222 doses relative to day 0 and relative to MenACWY recipients. Conclusions about previously exposed vaccinees are limited because only six or seven AZD1222 recipients were SARS-CoV-2 seropositive at baseline. Because no samples from the day 14 peak response were available, repertoires could be characterized only after the peak T cell response.

The time point label of this sample denotes: baseline before first vaccination. Vaccinee samples were obtained from the UK trials COV001 and COV002, which included a single-blind randomized controlled phase 2/3 trial of AZD1222 (ChAdOx1 nCoV-19) in healthy adults. For TCRbeta chain sequencing, PBMC samples from trial participants were taken at day 0 and at day 28 after the second dose. V loses 6 bases, J loses 1 base, and the germline ends lie 12 bases apart. The CDR3 has 14 amino acids, counting the end cysteine and phenylalanine. Kept here is only the CDR3 DNA, which spans 42 bases and is read in frame from base 1. The germline V gene (reference sequence) provides CDR1 GTSNPN and CDR2 SVGIG.

Recombination connected TRBV30 to TRBJ2-2; TRBD1 could be the D gene, as 6 bases match. This receptor was taken from an adult in good health. Sequencing used peripheral blood, obtained on day 0 of AZD1222 vaccination. DNA sequence: TGTGCCTGTGACGAAGGGGGGAACACCGGGGAGCTGTTTTTT. It encodes CACDEGGNTGELFF.